The clone carrying this T cell receptor beta chain was seen only a few times. The target antigen is unknown. CD4+ naive, central memory, regulatory and stem cell-like memory subsets were isolated by sorting on CD45RO/CCR7/CD25/CD127/CD95/CD27. Reverse transcription of all isolated RNA meant that expressed TCRB transcripts were sequenced. The study sequenced naive, central memory and regulatory T cell samples to an average of about 3.57 million reads. TCRdb's table, derived via immunoSEQ multiplex PCR, lists solely in-frame clones and lacks some. Of a few hundred thousand clones listed, 20% are singletons. The data stem from a study of beta chain features in type 1 diabetes. Study in general: Sorted cells, roughly 98,000,000 in number, were examined across all samples.

This CDR3 contains 13 residues. Between the trimmed V and J ends, which lost 2 bases and 3 bases, there was a span of 7 bases. Germline lookup yields CDR1 SGHTA and CDR2 FQGNSA. Study observations and caveats: For Type 1 diabetes patients, all four CD4+ subsets carried TCRB CDR3s that were moderately but significantly shorter. For patients, the naive, central memory and Treg TCRB repertoires appeared more alike than for healthy donors.

The chain joins TRBV7-2 to TRBJ1-2; D possibly corresponds to TRBD1 (5 bases). The sample taken for sequencing was naive CD4+ T cells from blood. The clonotype originates from a woman aged 40-49 years with type 1 diabetes. CDR3 nucleotides: TGTGCCAGCAGCTTATCCAGGGACTATGGCTACACCTTC. It specifies CASSLSRDYGYTF. Supplemented by reference TRBV7-2 and TRBJ1-2, the full variable domain reads GAGVSQSPSNKVTEKGKDVELRCDPISGHTALYWYRQSLGQGLEFLIYFQGNSAPDKSGLPSDRFSAERTGGSVSTLTIQRTQQEDSAVYLCASSLSRDYGYTFGSGTRLTVV.